Below are 23 T cell receptor beta chains sequenced from a single sample in a study of T-cell memory formation after mild COVID-19. TCRdb used MiXCR to reprocess the 5' RACE reads, holding one entry per CDR3 protein. The sample records 200,000 or so distinct CDR3 sequences, around 8.8% being singletons. Source material: PBMCs or a T cell subset sorted from them (not recorded which). The receptors derive from a man aged 18 to 35 who had mild COVID-19 (a few samples of this study predate the infection). Cell type and time point are not known.

This clonotype was found a few times. The V gene is TRBV4-2, the J gene TRBJ2-5; D call uncertain. Germline-derived CDR1 and CDR2 are LGHNA and YNFKEQ. V was clipped by 1 base and J by 5 bases, with 11 bases between them. The CDR3 is 14 residues long. Written as DNA, the CDR3 is TGTGCCAGCAGCCAAGTCGCACACGGGGAGACCCAGTACTTC. Translating it yields CASSQVAHGETQYF.

This rearrangement joins TRBV6-2 or TRBV6-3 to TRBJ2-7; no clear D gene. Germline-derived CDR1 and CDR2 are MNHEY and SVGEGT. V gave up 6 bases and J gave up 4 bases, with 13 bases separating them. CDR3 length: 13 residues. DNA for the CDR3: TGTGCCAGCAGGGGAACCGCCGGTTACGAGCAGTACGTC. Protein: CASRGTAGYEQYV.

This clonotype appeared a few times. This chain links TRBV7-8 with TRBJ1-3; D not resolved. The CDR3 is made up of 15 amino acids. Trimming took 5 bases from V and 0 from J, leaving 11 bases between them. Germline V lookup: CDR1 SGHVS, CDR2 FQNEAQ. The CDR3 loop is CASSTRAYSGNTIYF. CDR3 in DNA: TGTGCCAGCAGCACCCGGGCCTACTCTGGAAACACCATATATTTT.

This clonotype was counted only a few times. The chain recombines TRBV7-2 with TRBJ2-7, with TRBD1 matching over 8 bases. Unmatched junction bases numbered 6, after V lost 1 base and J lost 7 bases. CDR3 length: 14 amino acids. In germline, CDR1 is SGHTA, CDR2 FQGNSA. This CDR3 is CASSLVQGGSEQYF. The CDR3 DNA sequence: TGTGCCAGCAGCTTAGTACAGGGGGGATCGGAGCAGTACTTC.

The chain joins TRBV12-3 or TRBV12-4 to TRBJ2-1; possibly TRBD2 for D (6 bases). The length of the CDR3 is 16 residues. V was cut by 1 base and J by 7 bases, with 17 bases left in between. The CDR3 reads CASSLDLGRLGNEQFF. The CDR3 nucleotides read TGTGCCAGCAGTTTAGATCTTGGGAGACTAGGAAATGAGCAGTTCTTC.

V and J are TRBV12-3 or TRBV12-4 and TRBJ1-1; D not resolved. With 6 bases removed from V and 0 bases from J, the gap between germline ends came to 11 bases. The CDR3 covers 14 residues. The CDR3 nucleotides read TGTGCCAGCAGCCGGACGACTATGAACACTGAAGCTTTCTTT. Protein product: CASSRTTMNTEAFF.

V is TRBV6-5 and J is TRBJ2-3; the match to TRBD2 covers 11 bases. Looked up from germline, CDR1 is MNHEY and CDR2 is SVGAGI. The CDR3 sequence is 16 residues long. V trimming: 5 bases; J trimming: 3 bases; junction bases outside the gene matches: 7. CDR3 residues: CASSRSSGGETDTQYF. CDR3 nucleotide sequence: TGTGCCAGCAGTAGAAGTAGCGGGGGGGAGACAGATACGCAGTATTTT.

This clonotype has only a few counts. V and J are TRBV28 and TRBJ1-5, with D possibly matching TRBD1 (5 bases). Trimming removed 5 bases at V and 9 bases at J, with 20 bases between. Germline values: CDR1 MDHEN, CDR2 SYDVKM. The CDR3 is made up of 15 amino acids. CDR3 residues: CASSTTGGVMGPQHF. The CDR3 DNA reads as TGTGCCAGCAGTACCACAGGAGGGGTGATGGGGCCCCAGCATTTT.

In its sample, this clonotype was seen a few times. The J gene is TRBJ1-2, the V gene TRBV28; D gene unclear. CDR1 is MDHEN and CDR2 is SYDVKM in the germline V gene. Deletions cut 1 base from V and 0 bases from J, with 6 bases between. The CDR3 totals 14 residues. The CDR3 DNA follows: TGTGCCAGCAGTTTATATCCCCCTAACTATGGCTACACCTTC. Residues: CASSLYPPNYGYTF.

This clonotype was counted only a few times. J is TRBJ2-3 and V is TRBV12-3 or TRBV12-4; 9 nucleotides align to TRBD2. The CDR3 loop spans 17 amino acids. After removal of 1 base from V and 1 base from J, the junction contained 6 bases not matched to a gene. DNA of the CDR3: TGTGCCAGCAGTTTAGTGCGGGGGGGCCCTCGCACAGATACGCAGTATTTT. This translates into CASSLVRGGPRTDTQYF.

A few counts support this clonotype. The J gene is TRBJ2-1, the V gene TRBV5-4, with 8 nucleotides matching TRBD1. The CDR3 length is 16 residues. The germline V gene has CDR1 SGHNT and CDR2 YYREEE (reference sequence). Unmatched junction bases numbered 14, after V lost 4 bases and J lost 8 bases. Here the CDR3 DNA reads TGTGCCAGCAGCACCCTCGGACAGGGTAATCTTTATGAGCAGTTCTTC. Residues: CASSTLGQGNLYEQFF.

The gene calls are TRBV7-7 and TRBJ2-7; the D call may be TRBD1 or TRBD2 (6 bases each). V was trimmed by 5 bases and J by 3 bases, leaving 14 bases between them. Germline V gives CDR1 SSHAT, CDR2 FNYEAQ (reference sequence). This CDR3 has 14 amino acids. The chain's CDR3 is CASSRGQGDYEQYF. CDR3 nucleotide sequence: TGTGCCAGCAGCCGGGGGCAGGGCGACTACGAGCAGTACTTC.

This clonotype was seen ten or more times. This chain joins TRBV5-5 and TRBJ2-3; D tentatively fits TRBD1 or TRBD2 (5 bases each). This CDR3 region has 16 residues. The V and J ends lost 4 bases and 1 base respectively, with 16 bases between them. Germline CDR1 and CDR2: SGHKS and YYEKEE (reference sequence). CDR3 nucleotide sequence: TGTGCCAGCAGCCCAGTCCGGGACGGGGGCACAGATACGCAGTATTTT. This translates into CASSPVRDGGTDTQYF. Drawing the rest from reference TRBV5-5 and TRBJ2-3, the complete variable domain is DAGVTQSPTHLIKTRGQQVTLRCSPISGHKSVSWYQQVLGQGPQFIFQYYEKEERGRGNFPDRFSARQFPNYSSELNVNALLLGDSALYLCASSPVRDGGTDTQYFGPGTRLTVL.

This clonotype occurred a few times. V usage is TRBV4-1 and J usage is TRBJ2-3, with 13 bases matching TRBD2. CDR1 and CDR2 (germline): MGHRA, YSYEKL. V dropped 4 bases and J dropped 2; count of bases not matched to a gene: 6. This CDR3 spans 17 amino acids. CDR3 DNA sequence: TGCGCCAGCAGCCCCTTGGGACTAGCGGGGACCACAGATACGCAGTATTTT. Translation: CASSPLGLAGTTDTQYF.

In this sample, this clonotype turned up many times. The chain is built from TRBV7-9 and TRBJ2-7, with 7 bases aligning to TRBD1. Germline CDR1 and CDR2: SEHNR and FQNEAQ (reference sequence). J gave up 2 bases and V 5 bases, and 9 bases lay outside the gene matches. This CDR3 contains 15 residues. The CDR3 protein is CASSALDRDTYEQYF. CDR3 bases: TGTGCCAGCAGCGCACTCGACAGGGACACCTACGAGCAGTACTTC.

The V gene is TRBV11-3, the J gene TRBJ2-2; D is uncertain. V was trimmed by 6 bases and J by 5 bases, leaving 10 bases between them. The germline gives CDR1 SGHNT, CDR2 YENEEA. The CDR3 sequence is 13 residues long. CDR3 residues: CASSIRDTGELFF. The CDR3 bases are TGTGCCAGCAGTATAAGGGATACCGGGGAGCTGTTTTTT.

This clonotype occurred many times. The rearrangement links TRBV5-1 to TRBJ1-1; TRBD1 is a possible D gene (6 bases). The ends were cut back, 4 bases at V and 4 bases at J, with 14 bases in the middle. Germline loops: CDR1 SGHRS, CDR2 YFSETQ. There are 14 residues in the CDR3. CDR3 amino acids: CASSLQGYRTEAFF. The CDR3, as DNA: TGCGCCAGCAGCCTCCAGGGGTACCGCACTGAAGCTTTCTTT.

A few counts support this clonotype. The rearrangement uses TRBV4-1 and TRBJ1-2; D remains ambiguous. The CDR3 is 16 amino acids. Germline loops: CDR1 MGHRA, CDR2 YSYEKL. V was pared by 3 bases and J by 3 bases, with 17 bases between. The CDR3 here is CASSQMGYRKDYGYTF. CDR3 DNA sequence: TGCGCCAGCAGCCAGATGGGGTATAGGAAGGACTATGGCTACACCTTC.

The V gene is TRBV9, the J gene TRBJ1-1; no clear D gene. The CDR3 has 13 residues. Germline assignment: CDR1 SGDLS and CDR2 YYNGEE. The V end was cut by 4 bases, the J end by 0 bases, with 7 bases between. CDR3 sequence (DNA): TGTGCCAGCAGCCTGTCCATGAACACTGAAGCTTTCTTT. Its protein is CASSLSMNTEAFF.

The chain employs TRBV7-6 and TRBJ2-1; 8 bases line up with TRBD1. The length of the CDR3 is 16 residues. Germline CDR1 reads SGHVS; CDR2 reads FNYEAQ. Losses at the gene ends were 4 bases for V and 6 bases for J; bases not matched to a gene: 11. The chain's CDR3 is CASSSPGQGKGNEQFF. CDR3 DNA: TGTGCCAGCAGCTCGCCTGGACAGGGAAAGGGCAATGAGCAGTTCTTC.

This clonotype was counted many times. The chain links TRBV5-1 to TRBJ2-1; D not certain. The CDR3 spans 15 residues. Per the germline V gene, CDR1 is SGHRS and CDR2 is YFSETQ. Trimming removed 0 bases at V and 0 bases at J, with 7 bases between. The DNA of the CDR3 is TGCGCCAGCAGCTTGGTGGGCAGCTCCTACAATGAGCAGTTCTTC. As protein: CASSLVGSSYNEQFF.

This clonotype occurred a few times. The chain has TRBV24-1 and TRBJ2-1; a weak D match, TRBD1 (6 bases). This CDR3 has 16 residues. Germline lookup yields CDR1 KGHDR and CDR2 SFDVKD. Trimming cost V 4 bases and J 1 base, with 13 bases left between them. The CDR3 DNA reads TGTGCCACCAGTGAGTTCTGGGGGCGATCCTACAATGAGCAGTTCTTC. Its translation is CATSEFWGRSYNEQFF.

This chain links TRBV5-1 with TRBJ1-2; D gene uncertain. The CDR3 is 14 amino acids. Looked up from germline, CDR1 is SGHRS and CDR2 is YFSETQ. V lost 0 bases to trimming and J lost 2 bases, with 8 bases between them. The chain's CDR3 is CASSLAPGNYGYTF. CDR3 bases: TGCGCCAGCAGCTTGGCCCCAGGAAACTATGGCTACACCTTC.